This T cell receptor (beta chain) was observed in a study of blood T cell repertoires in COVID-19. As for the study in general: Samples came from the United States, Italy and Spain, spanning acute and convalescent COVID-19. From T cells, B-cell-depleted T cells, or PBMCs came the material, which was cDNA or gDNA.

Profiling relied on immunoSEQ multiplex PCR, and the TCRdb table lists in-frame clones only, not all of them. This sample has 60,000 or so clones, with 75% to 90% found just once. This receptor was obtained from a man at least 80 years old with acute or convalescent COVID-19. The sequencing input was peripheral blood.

For the CDR3, the DNA is TGTGCCAGCACTCGGGGCTCCTATAATTCACCCCTCCACTTT. It is translated as CASTRGSYNSPLHF. The chain links TRBV2 to TRBJ1-6; no clear D gene. This CDR3 region has 14 residues. Deletions cut 7 bases from V and 0 bases from J, with 7 bases between. The germline V gene encodes CDR1 SNHLY and CDR2 FYNNEI. Combining the CDR3 with reference TRBV2 and TRBJ1-6 gives the whole variable domain EPEVTQTPSHQVTQMGQEVILRCVPISNHLYFYWYRQILGQKVEFLVSFYNNEISEKSEIFDDQFSVERPDGSNFTLKIRSTKLEDSAMYFCASTRGSYNSPLHFGNGTRLTVT.